This T cell receptor (beta chain) was captured by sequencing in a study of blood T cell repertoires in COVID-19. Study as a whole: From the United States, Italy and Spain came samples of acute and convalescent COVID-19.

Data came from immunoSEQ multiplex PCR; TCRdb stores just in-frame clones and leaves some out. The sample carries about 200,000 clones, 80% recorded once. This CDR3 contains 15 residues. The trim removed 2 bases at V and 3 bases at J, leaving 4 bases unmatched. CDR1 and CDR2 (germline): SGHTA, FQGNSA. This sequence joins TRBV7-2 and TRBJ2-7; 10 nucleotides line up with TRBD2. The sample consisted of peripheral blood. The TCR sequence derives from a woman between 65 and 79 years old with acute or convalescent COVID-19. Here the CDR3 reads CASSLLAGELYEQYF. CDR3 coding DNA: TGTGCCAGCAGCTTACTAGCGGGAGAACTCTACGAGCAGTACTTC.